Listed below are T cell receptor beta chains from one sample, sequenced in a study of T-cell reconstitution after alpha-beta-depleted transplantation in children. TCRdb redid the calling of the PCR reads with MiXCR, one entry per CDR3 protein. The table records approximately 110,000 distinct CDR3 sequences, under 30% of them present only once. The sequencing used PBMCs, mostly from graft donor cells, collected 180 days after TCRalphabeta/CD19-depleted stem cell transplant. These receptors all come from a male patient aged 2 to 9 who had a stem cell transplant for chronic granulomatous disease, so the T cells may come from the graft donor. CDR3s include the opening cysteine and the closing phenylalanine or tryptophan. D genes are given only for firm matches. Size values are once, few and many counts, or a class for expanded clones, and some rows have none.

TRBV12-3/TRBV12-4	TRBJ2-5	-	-	TGTGCCAGCAGTTTAAGGATAGGGGAAGAGACCCAGTACTTC	CASSLRIGEETQYF
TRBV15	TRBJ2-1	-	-	TGTGCCACCAGCAGTAAAGACGGTCAGAGCTCCTACAATGAGCAGTTCTTC	CATSSKDGQSSYNEQFF
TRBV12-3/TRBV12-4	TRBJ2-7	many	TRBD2	TGTGCCAGCAGGGGCCGGACTAGCGGGCTTTACGAGCAGTACTTC	CASRGRTSGLYEQYF
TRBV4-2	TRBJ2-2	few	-	TGTGCCAGCAGCCAAGACGGGCCGGGGAAACGGGGCACCGGGGAGCTGTTTTTT	CASSQDGPGKRGTGELFF
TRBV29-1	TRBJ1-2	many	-	TGCAGCGTTGAATTGGGGCAGGACAACTATGGCTACACCTTC	CSVELGQDNYGYTF
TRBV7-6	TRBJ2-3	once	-	TGTGCCAGCAGCCCCGACACCGACAGGGAGGGGCAGTATTTT	CASSPDTDREGQYF
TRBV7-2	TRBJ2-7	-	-	TGTGCCAGCAGCTTAGGGGGTGGGGGACCCTACGAGCAGTACTTC	CASSLGGGGPYEQYF
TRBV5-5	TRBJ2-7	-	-	TGTGCCAGCAGCTTGTTTGGGGTCTCCTACGAGCAGTACTTC	CASSLFGVSYEQYF
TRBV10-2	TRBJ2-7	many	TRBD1	TGCGCCAGCCGTGATGGAGACAGGGCCTACGAGCAGTACTTC	CASRDGDRAYEQYF
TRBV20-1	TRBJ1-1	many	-	TGCAGTGCTTACAACACTGAAGCTTTCTTT	CSAYNTEAFF
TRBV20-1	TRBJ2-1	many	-	TGCAGTGCTAGAGCTTTTCGGGGCGGACTGAATGAGCAGTTCTTC	CSARAFRGGLNEQFF
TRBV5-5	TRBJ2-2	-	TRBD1	TGTGCCAGCAGCTTGGTGGCAGGGGGAACCGGGGAGCTGTTTTTT	CASSLVAGGTGELFF
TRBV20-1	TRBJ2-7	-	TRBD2	TGCAGTGCTAGGCTAGCGGGAGGGTTCTACGAGCAGTACTTC	CSARLAGGFYEQYF
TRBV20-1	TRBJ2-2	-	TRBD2	TGCAGTGGTTACGGAGCTAGCGGGACTCGGGAGCTGTTTTTT	CSGYGASGTRELFF
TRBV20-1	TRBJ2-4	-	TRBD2	TGCAGTGCTAGAGGAGGTCTAGCGGGCCCCAAAAACATTCAGTACTTC	CSARGGLAGPKNIQYF
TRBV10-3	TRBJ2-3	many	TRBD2	TGTGCCATCAGCAGTAGCGGGAGTTCCACAGATACGCAGTATTTT	CAISSSGSSTDTQYF
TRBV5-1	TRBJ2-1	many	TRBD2	TGCGCCAGCAGCCCCCAGGAGCGGGGGGCCCTTGATGAGCAGTTCTTC	CASSPQERGALDEQFF
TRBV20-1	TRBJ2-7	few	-	TGCAGTGCGAGGGAGTCGACTTCGACCTACGAGCAGTACTTC	CSARESTSTYEQYF
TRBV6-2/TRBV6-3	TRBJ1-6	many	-	TGTGCCAGCAGTTACCGACAGGATAATTCACCCCTCCACTTT	CASSYRQDNSPLHF
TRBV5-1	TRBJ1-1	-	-	TGCGCCAGCAGCTTGGAGGATGCTGAAGCTTTCTTT	CASSLEDAEAFF
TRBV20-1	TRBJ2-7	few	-	TGCAGTGCTATGGCAGATATCCCCGGGGACGAGCAGTACTTC	CSAMADIPGDEQYF
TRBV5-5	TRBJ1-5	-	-	TGTGCCAGCAGCTTGGCTCCAGGGCATGGTCAGCCCCAGCATTTT	CASSLAPGHGQPQHF
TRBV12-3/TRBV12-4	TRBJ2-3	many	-	TGTGCCAGCAGTCCCCAAAACAGAGATACGCAGTATTTT	CASSPQNRDTQYF
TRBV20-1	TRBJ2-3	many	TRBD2	TGCAGTGCTACCGGGACTAGCGGGATGCCTACGCAGTATTTT	CSATGTSGMPTQYF
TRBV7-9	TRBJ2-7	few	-	TGTGCCAGCAGCTTGTCTGACTACGAGCAGTACTTC	CASSLSDYEQYF
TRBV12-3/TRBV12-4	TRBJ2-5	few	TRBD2	TGTGCCAGCAGTCCTCGACTAGCGGGAGTGGGGCAAGAGACCCAGTACTTC	CASSPRLAGVGQETQYF
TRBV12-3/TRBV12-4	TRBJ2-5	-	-	TGTGCCAGCAGTTCGGCCAGGGGCCGGGAGACCCAGTACTTC	CASSSARGRETQYF
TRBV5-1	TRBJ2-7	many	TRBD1	TGCGCCAGCAGCGCCGGGACAGGGGTTACCTCTATTTACGAGCAGTACTTC	CASSAGTGVTSIYEQYF
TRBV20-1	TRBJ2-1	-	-	TGCAGTGCTGCCGGGGGGCCTGAGCAGTTCTTC	CSAAGGPEQFF
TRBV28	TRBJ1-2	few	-	TGTGCCAGCAGTACCAGGACAGACTGGATGAGTGGCTACACCTTC	CASSTRTDWMSGYTF
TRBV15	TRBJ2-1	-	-	TGTGCCACCCTCAACACCCCGGGGCCCCAGTTCTTC	CATLNTPGPQFF
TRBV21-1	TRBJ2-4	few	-	TGTGCCAGCAGCAAATCTCCAGGGTCCAAAAACATTCAGTACTTC	CASSKSPGSKNIQYF